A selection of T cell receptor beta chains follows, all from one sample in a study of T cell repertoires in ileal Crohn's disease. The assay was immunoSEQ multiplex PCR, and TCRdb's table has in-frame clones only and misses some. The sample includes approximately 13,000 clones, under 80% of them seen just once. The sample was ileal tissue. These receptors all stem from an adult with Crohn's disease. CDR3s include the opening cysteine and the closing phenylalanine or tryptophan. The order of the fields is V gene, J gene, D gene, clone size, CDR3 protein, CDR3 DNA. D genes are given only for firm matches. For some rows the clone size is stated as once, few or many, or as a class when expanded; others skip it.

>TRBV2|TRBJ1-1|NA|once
CASHNRAVNTEAFF
TGTGCCAGTCATAACAGGGCGGTGAACACTGAAGCTTTCTTT
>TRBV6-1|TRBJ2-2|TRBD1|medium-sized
CASTGARGPGELFF
TGTGCCAGCACCGGGGCTAGGGGGCCCGGGGAGCTGTTTTTT
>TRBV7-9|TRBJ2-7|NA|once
CASSQGTYEQYF
TGTGCCAGCAGCCAGGGGACCTACGAGCAGTACTTC
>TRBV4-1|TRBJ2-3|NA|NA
CASSQETGTDTQYF
TGCGCCAGCAGCCAAGAGACGGGCACAGATACGCAGTATTTT
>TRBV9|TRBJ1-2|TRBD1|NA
CASGTENYGYTF
TGTGCCAGCGGGACAGAAAACTATGGCTACACCTTC
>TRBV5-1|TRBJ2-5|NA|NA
CASSPTEETQYF
TGCGCCAGCAGCCCGACAGAAGAGACCCAGTACTTC
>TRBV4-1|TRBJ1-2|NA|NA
CASSQARNYGYTF
TGCGCCAGCAGCCAAGCCAGGAACTATGGCTACACCTTC
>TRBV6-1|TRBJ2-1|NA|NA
CASSVYRDNEQFF
TGTGCCAGCAGTGTTTACCGGGACAATGAGCAGTTCTTC
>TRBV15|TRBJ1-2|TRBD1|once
CATSRDLTGLGGYTF
TGTGCCACCAGCAGAGACCTGACAGGGTTGGGCGGCTACACCTTC
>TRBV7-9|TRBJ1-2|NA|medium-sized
CASSSSGGNYGYTF
TGTGCCAGCAGCTCGTCGGGAGGGAACTATGGCTACACCTTC
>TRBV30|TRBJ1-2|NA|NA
CAWSLLGVNYGYTF
TGTGCCTGGAGTCTCCTAGGGGTTAACTATGGCTACACCTTC
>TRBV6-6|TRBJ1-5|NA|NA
CASRGSNQPQHF
TGTGCCAGCCGGGGTAGCAATCAGCCCCAGCATTTT